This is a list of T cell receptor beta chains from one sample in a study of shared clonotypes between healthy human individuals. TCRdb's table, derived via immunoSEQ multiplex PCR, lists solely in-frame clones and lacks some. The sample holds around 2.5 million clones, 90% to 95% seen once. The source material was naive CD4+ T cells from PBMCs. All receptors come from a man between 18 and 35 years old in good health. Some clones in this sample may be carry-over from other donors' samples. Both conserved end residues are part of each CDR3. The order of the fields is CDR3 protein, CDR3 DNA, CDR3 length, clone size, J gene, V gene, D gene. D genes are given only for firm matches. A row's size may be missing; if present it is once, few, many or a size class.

CDR3: CASRRTNTGELFF
DNA: TGTGCCAGCAGACGGACAAACACCGGGGAGCTGTTTTTT
length: 13
size: -
J: TRBJ2-2
V: TRBV28
D: -

CDR3: CASSLGGARTTEAFF
DNA: TGTGCCAGCAGCTTAGGGGGCGCGCGGACCACTGAAGCTTTCTTT
length: 15
size: -
J: TRBJ1-1
V: TRBV11-3
D: -

CDR3: CASSVVGRTSVKADEQFF
DNA: TGTGCCAGCAGCGTAGTGGGTCGGACTAGCGTGAAGGCGGATGAGCAGTTCTTC
length: 18
size: -
J: TRBJ2-1
V: TRBV9
D: TRBD2

CDR3: CASSNPNNEKLFF
DNA: TGCGCCAGCAGCAACCCAAATAATGAAAAACTGTTTTTT
length: 13
size: -
J: TRBJ1-4
V: TRBV5-1
D: -

CDR3: CASSLGQGGGQTQYF
DNA: TGTGCCAGCAGCCTCGGACAGGGTGGAGGACAGACCCAGTACTTC
length: 15
size: -
J: TRBJ2-5
V: TRBV11-2
D: TRBD1

CDR3: CASSIIWAGEAFF
DNA: TGTGCCAGTAGTATAATTTGGGCAGGGGAAGCTTTCTTT
length: 13
size: -
J: TRBJ1-1
V: TRBV19
D: -

CDR3: CASSLGPREQYF
DNA: TGTGCCAGCAGCTTGGGGCCGAGAGAGCAGTACTTC
length: 12
size: -
J: TRBJ2-7
V: TRBV5-5
D: -

CDR3: CASSFRGRNSERDTQYF
DNA: TGTGCCAGCAGCTTTAGAGGGAGGAACAGCGAGCGTGATACGCAGTATTTT
length: 17
size: -
J: TRBJ2-3
V: TRBV12-1
D: -

CDR3: CASSPGAGDEQYF
DNA: TGTGCCAGCAGCCCTGGTGCGGGGGACGAGCAGTACTTC
length: 13
size: -
J: TRBJ2-7
V: TRBV5-4
D: TRBD2

CDR3: CASSYSYRMNTEAFF
DNA: TGTGCCAGCAGTTACTCGTACAGGATGAACACTGAAGCTTTCTTT
length: 15
size: -
J: TRBJ1-1
V: TRBV6-5
D: -

CDR3: CASSWLGGRAEAYNEQFF
DNA: TGCGCCAGCAGCTGGCTTGGCGGGAGGGCCGAGGCCTACAATGAGCAGTTCTTC
length: 18
size: -
J: TRBJ2-1
V: TRBV5-1
D: TRBD2

CDR3: CASSYSRTGPVSTQYF
DNA: TGTGCCAGCAGTTACTCCCGGACAGGCCCCGTATCGACCCAGTACTTC
length: 16
size: -
J: TRBJ2-5
V: TRBV6-5
D: TRBD1

CDR3: CASSWDRGPGTEAFF
DNA: TGTGCCAGCAGTTGGGACAGGGGGCCGGGGACTGAAGCTTTCTTT
length: 15
size: -
J: TRBJ1-1
V: TRBV27
D: TRBD1

CDR3: CASSKTGGANVLTF
DNA: TGTGCCAGCAGCAAAACTGGGGGGGCCAACGTCCTGACTTTC
length: 14
size: -
J: TRBJ2-6
V: TRBV7-2
D: -

CDR3: CASSLVAGLSGEQFF
DNA: TGTGCCAGCAGCTTAGTAGCGGGATTATCCGGTGAGCAGTTCTTC
length: 15
size: -
J: TRBJ2-1
V: TRBV7-2
D: TRBD2

CDR3: CASSQDSSGSRTYEQYF
DNA: TGCGCCAGCAGCCAAGATTCCAGCGGGAGCCGTACCTACGAGCAGTACTTC
length: 17
size: once
J: TRBJ2-7
V: TRBV4-1
D: TRBD2

CDR3: CASSIPAGPGNEQFF
DNA: TGTGCCAGTAGTATTCCAGCGGGGCCAGGCAATGAGCAGTTCTTC
length: 15
size: -
J: TRBJ2-1
V: TRBV19
D: TRBD2

CDR3: CAWRTEGLSQYF
DNA: TGTGCCTGGAGGACCGAGGGACTCTCTCAGTACTTC
length: 12
size: -
J: TRBJ2-7
V: TRBV30
D: -

CDR3: CATREGGTNPSYEQYF
DNA: TGTGCCACCAGAGAGGGGGGCACCAACCCCTCCTACGAGCAGTACTTC
length: 16
size: -
J: TRBJ2-7
V: TRBV15
D: -

CDR3: CASTRGPSEKLFF
DNA: TGTGCCAGCACGCGGGGGCCGAGTGAAAAACTGTTTTTT
length: 13
size: -
J: TRBJ1-4
V: TRBV28
D: -

CDR3: CASSLVGSGNTIYF
DNA: TGTGCCAGCAGCTTAGTGGGCTCTGGAAACACCATATATTTT
length: 14
size: -
J: TRBJ1-3
V: TRBV7-8
D: -

CDR3: CASGEQANYGYTF
DNA: TGTGCCAGTGGCGAGCAGGCTAACTATGGCTACACCTTC
length: 13
size: -
J: TRBJ1-2
V: TRBV19
D: -

CDR3: CASSAAQYF
DNA: TGTGCCAGCAGTGCGGCCCAGTACTTC
length: 9
size: -
J: TRBJ2-5
V: TRBV6-1
D: -

CDR3: CASSTTLTGQGYEQYF
DNA: TGTGCCAGTAGTACAACTCTTACCGGACAGGGCTACGAGCAGTACTTC
length: 16
size: -
J: TRBJ2-7
V: TRBV19
D: TRBD1

CDR3: CASSLWGRGRGLQPQHF
DNA: TGTGCCAGCAGCTTATGGGGGAGGGGGCGAGGACTACAGCCCCAGCATTTT
length: 17
size: -
J: TRBJ1-5
V: TRBV7-8
D: TRBD1

CDR3: CASSLATVVYEQFF
DNA: TGTGCCAGCAGCTTGGCAACCGTAGTCTATGAGCAGTTCTTC
length: 14
size: -
J: TRBJ2-1
V: TRBV5-6
D: -

CDR3: CASSEVPGTKMNTEAFF
DNA: TGTGCCAGCAGTGAAGTCCCAGGGACTAAAATGAACACTGAAGCTTTCTTT
length: 17
size: -
J: TRBJ1-1
V: TRBV6-1
D: -

CDR3: CASSMLLKQETQYF
DNA: TGTGCCAGTAGTATGCTGCTAAAACAAGAGACCCAGTACTTC
length: 14
size: once
J: TRBJ2-5
V: TRBV19
D: -

CDR3: CASSPVGYEQYF
DNA: TGTGCCAGCTCACCGGTGGGCTACGAGCAGTACTTC
length: 12
size: -
J: TRBJ2-7
V: TRBV18
D: -

CDR3: CASSLGTSGRTGELFF
DNA: TGTGCCAGCAGCTTGGGGACTAGCGGGAGAACCGGGGAGCTGTTTTTT
length: 16
size: -
J: TRBJ2-2
V: TRBV11-3
D: TRBD2

CDR3: CASSPTGTLPYEQYF
DNA: TGTGCCAGCAGCCCCACCGGGACTCTTCCCTACGAGCAGTACTTC
length: 15
size: -
J: TRBJ2-7
V: TRBV11-1
D: -

CDR3: CASSSARRSTEAFF
DNA: TGTGCCAGCAGTTCCGCCCGGCGAAGCACTGAAGCTTTCTTT
length: 14
size: -
J: TRBJ1-1
V: TRBV28
D: -

CDR3: CASRDRGSYEQYF
DNA: TGTGCCAGCCGGGACAGGGGTTCCTACGAGCAGTACTTC
length: 13
size: once
J: TRBJ2-7
V: TRBV6-5
D: TRBD1

CDR3: CASSFRAFNEKLFF
DNA: TGTGCCAGCAGCTTCAGGGCCTTTAATGAAAAACTGTTTTTT
length: 14
size: once
J: TRBJ1-4
V: TRBV13
D: -

CDR3: CASSAAGEETQYF
DNA: TGTGCCAGCAGTGCCGCGGGGGAGGAGACCCAGTACTTC
length: 13
size: -
J: TRBJ2-5
V: TRBV28
D: TRBD2

CDR3: CASSFGGSTDTQYF
DNA: TGTGCCAGCAGCTTCGGAGGTAGCACAGATACGCAGTATTTT
length: 14
size: -
J: TRBJ2-3
V: TRBV7-2
D: -

CDR3: CASSLSGQSYEQYF
DNA: TGTGCCAGCAGTTTATCGGGCCAGTCCTACGAGCAGTACTTC
length: 14
size: -
J: TRBJ2-7
V: TRBV28
D: -

CDR3: CASSPRGSAQETQYF
DNA: TGTGCCAGCAGTCCCCGCGGTAGCGCCCAAGAGACCCAGTACTTC
length: 15
size: -
J: TRBJ2-5
V: TRBV28
D: -

CDR3: CASSATIRTGEGNTIYF
DNA: TGTGCCAGCAGCGCCACGATACGGACAGGGGAAGGAAACACCATATATTTT
length: 17
size: -
J: TRBJ1-3
V: TRBV9
D: TRBD1

CDR3: CASSAAGGKYEQYF
DNA: TGTGCCAGCAGCGCCGCAGGGGGCAAGTACGAGCAGTACTTC
length: 14
size: -
J: TRBJ2-7
V: TRBV9
D: TRBD1

CDR3: CASSLSRGSWGETQYF
DNA: TGCGCCAGCAGCTTGAGCAGGGGAAGTTGGGGGGAGACCCAGTACTTC
length: 16
size: -
J: TRBJ2-5
V: TRBV5-1
D: -